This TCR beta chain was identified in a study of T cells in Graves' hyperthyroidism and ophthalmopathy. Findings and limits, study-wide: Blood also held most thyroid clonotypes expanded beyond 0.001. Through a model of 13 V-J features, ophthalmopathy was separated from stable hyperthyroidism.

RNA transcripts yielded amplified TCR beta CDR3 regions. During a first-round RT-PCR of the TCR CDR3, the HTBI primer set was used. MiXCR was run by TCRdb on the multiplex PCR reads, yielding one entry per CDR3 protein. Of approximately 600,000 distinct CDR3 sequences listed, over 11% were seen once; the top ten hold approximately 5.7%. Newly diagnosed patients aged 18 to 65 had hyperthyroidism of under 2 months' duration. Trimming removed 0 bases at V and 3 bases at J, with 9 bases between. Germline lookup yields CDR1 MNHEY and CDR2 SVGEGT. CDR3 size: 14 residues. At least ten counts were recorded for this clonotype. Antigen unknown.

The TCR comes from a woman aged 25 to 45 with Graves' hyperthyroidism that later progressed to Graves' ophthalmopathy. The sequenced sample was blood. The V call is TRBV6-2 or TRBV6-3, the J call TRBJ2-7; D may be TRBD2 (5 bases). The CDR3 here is CASSYSDYLYEQYF. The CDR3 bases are TGTGCCAGCAGTTACTCAGACTACCTCTACGAGCAGTACTTC.